These 16 T cell receptor beta chains were sequenced from one sample in a study of lymphopenia after photon versus proton radiotherapy. Assay used: immunoSEQ multiplex PCR; TCRdb lists only in-frame clones, some missing. Of tens of thousands of clones in the sample, under 90% were seen once. The source was peripheral blood, collected from a patient treated with photon-based radiotherapy. All receptors come from a man aged 45-65 years with gastric cancer.

V is TRBV9 and J is TRBJ2-7; 8 nucleotides match TRBD1. This CDR3 is 15 amino acids long. J lost 3 bases, V lost 2 bases, and 7 bases had no gene match. Germline assignment: CDR1 SGDLS and CDR2 YYNGEE. The CDR3 DNA reads TGTGCCAGCAGCGTCTCGACAGGGGTGAGCTACGAGCAGTACTTC. Its translation is CASSVSTGVSYEQYF.

The chain combines TRBV19 with TRBJ1-5; possible D gene TRBD1, 5 bases. Germline V gene data show CDR1 as LNHDA and CDR2 as SQIVND (reference sequence). CDR3 length equals 15 residues. Trimming stripped 7 bases from V and 3 bases from J, with 16 bases between. The CDR3 sequence is CASTLQWGPNQPQHF. The CDR3 DNA is TGTGCCAGTACCCTACAATGGGGCCCCAATCAGCCCCAGCATTTT.

The V call is TRBV7-2, the J call TRBJ2-7; possibly TRBD1 or TRBD2 for D (5 bases each). V lost 5 bases and J lost 3, with 14 bases in between. This CDR3 contains 14 residues. Germline CDR1 SGHTA, CDR2 FQGNSA. The CDR3 nucleotides read TGTGCCAGCAGCCCATCTAGCAGGGTCTACGAGCAGTACTTC. Protein product: CASSPSSRVYEQYF.

The chain carries TRBV6-1 and TRBJ2-1; 7 positions agree with TRBD2. The J segment lost 4 bases and the V segment lost 4 bases, leaving 7 bases of the junction unmatched. Germline loops: CDR1 MNHNS, CDR2 SASEGT. This CDR3 spans 15 amino acids. CDR3 amino acids: CASSGSAGEYNEQFF. CDR3 in DNA: TGTGCCAGCAGTGGTTCGGCGGGAGAGTACAATGAGCAGTTCTTC.

The chain has TRBV7-2 and TRBJ2-4; 11 bases are shared with TRBD2. V was pared by 1 base and J by 1 base, with 9 bases of the junction left unmatched. CDR1 and CDR2 from the germline V gene are SGHTA and FQGNSA. The CDR3 extends over 19 amino acids. The CDR3 is CASSLGWLAGGRAKNIQYF. CDR3 sequence (DNA): TGTGCCAGCAGCTTAGGATGGCTAGCGGGAGGACGGGCCAAAAACATTCAGTACTTC.

The chain recombines TRBV4-3 with TRBJ1-2, with 7 bases that match TRBD1. V lost 3 bases, J lost 4 bases, and 8 bases stayed unmatched. The germline V gene encodes CDR1 LGHNA and CDR2 YSLEER. The CDR3 has 15 amino acids. The CDR3 loop reads CASSHPGQVTYGYTF. The CDR3 DNA follows: TGCGCCAGCAGCCATCCCGGACAGGTTACCTATGGCTACACCTTC.

This chain connects TRBV18 to TRBJ2-1, with TRBD2 identical over 13 bases. CDR1 is KGHSH and CDR2 is LQKENI in the germline V gene. V gave up 4 bases and J gave up 7 bases; unmatched junction bases: 7. This CDR3 spans 16 amino acids. Here the CDR3 reads CASSLRTSGSGNEQFF. CDR3 sequence (DNA): TGTGCCAGCTCACTGCGGACTAGCGGGAGCGGTAATGAGCAGTTCTTC.

The chain is built from TRBV6-6 and TRBJ1-2; 9 positions agree with TRBD1. This CDR3 spans 14 amino acids. Trimming at V came to 4 bases and at J to 5 bases, leaving 5 bases not matched to a gene. Germline CDR1 is MNHNY and CDR2 is SVGAGI (reference sequence). As DNA, the CDR3 is TGTGCCAGCAGTTCCAGACAGGGGGGGTATGGCTACACCTTC. This encodes CASSSRQGGYGYTF.

V and J are TRBV18 and TRBJ1-1; possibly TRBD1 for D (6 bases). Germline CDR1 KGHSH, CDR2 LQKENI. Between the trimmed V and J ends, which lost 2 bases and 4 bases, there was a span of 14 bases. The CDR3 spans 15 residues. The CDR3 DNA is TGTGCCAGCTCACCATCAGGGGTTCGGGGCACTGAAGCTTTCTTT. Translating it yields CASSPSGVRGTEAFF.

The sample holds a few counts of this clone. This chain joins TRBV7-9 and TRBJ2-7, with D perhaps assigned TRBD1 or TRBD2 (5 bases each). Per the germline V gene, CDR1 is SEHNR and CDR2 is FQNEAQ (reference sequence). Trimming took 2 bases from V and 2 from J, leaving 10 bases between them. This CDR3 is built from 14 residues. CDR3 loop: CASSLRGITYEQYF. The DNA for the CDR3 is TGTGCCAGCAGCTTACGGGGCATCACCTACGAGCAGTACTTC.

The chain uses TRBV18 and TRBJ1-4, with D perhaps matching TRBD1 (5 bases). This CDR3 spans 14 amino acids. Germline values: CDR1 KGHSH, CDR2 LQKENI. Trimming took off 3 bases at V and 10 bases at J, with 15 bases between the two ends. The CDR3 nucleotides are TGTGCCAGCTCACCTTCCCGGGACTTAGGAAAACTGTTTTTT. It translates to CASSPSRDLGKLFF.

This rearrangement joins TRBV15 to TRBJ1-3; D is unclear. The V end was cut by 5 bases, the J end by 0 bases, with 8 bases between. The CDR3 spans 14 residues. Germline V gives CDR1 LNHNV, CDR2 YYDKDF (reference sequence). DNA for the CDR3: TGTGCCACCAGCGAAGAAAGCTCTGGAAACACCATATATTTT. Translating it yields CATSEESSGNTIYF.

The chain recombines TRBV19 with TRBJ1-1; D is unresolved. CDR3 size: 14 residues. V lost 3 bases, J lost 1 base, and 9 bases lay in between. CDR1 is LNHDA and CDR2 is SQIVND in the germline V gene (reference sequence). The CDR3 coding sequence is TGTGCCAGTAGTATTTGGCAGGAGAACACTGAAGCTTTCTTT. This translates into CASSIWQENTEAFF.

The rearrangement links TRBV21-1 to TRBJ2-2; the table calls TRBD1, which could not be checked here. TRBV21-1 is termed a pseudogene. CDR3 length: 15 residues. In DNA, the CDR3 is TGTGCCAGCAGCTCCGGACAGCTGAACACCGGGGAGCTGTTTTTT. This codes for CASSSGQLNTGELFF.

This clone occurred once. This chain links TRBV2 with TRBJ2-2; TRBD1 matches 9 bases. Trimming took 6 bases from V and 2 from J; bases not matched to a gene: 4. The CDR3 runs 15 residues. The V gene's germline CDR1 is SNHLY and CDR2 FYNNEI. The CDR3 region is CASRKGQGNTGELFF. The CDR3 bases are TGTGCCAGCAGAAAGGGACAGGGAAACACCGGGGAGCTGTTTTTT.

The chain is built from TRBV7-9 and TRBJ2-3; 7 nucleotides align to TRBD2. The CDR3 has 14 amino acids. The junction had 8 bases not matched to a gene; V was cut back by 5 bases and J by 6 bases. Per germline, CDR1 SEHNR and CDR2 FQNEAQ (reference sequence). This chain's CDR3 is CASSAGRGADTQYF. CDR3 nucleotides: TGTGCCAGCAGCGCGGGGAGGGGTGCGGATACGCAGTATTTT.